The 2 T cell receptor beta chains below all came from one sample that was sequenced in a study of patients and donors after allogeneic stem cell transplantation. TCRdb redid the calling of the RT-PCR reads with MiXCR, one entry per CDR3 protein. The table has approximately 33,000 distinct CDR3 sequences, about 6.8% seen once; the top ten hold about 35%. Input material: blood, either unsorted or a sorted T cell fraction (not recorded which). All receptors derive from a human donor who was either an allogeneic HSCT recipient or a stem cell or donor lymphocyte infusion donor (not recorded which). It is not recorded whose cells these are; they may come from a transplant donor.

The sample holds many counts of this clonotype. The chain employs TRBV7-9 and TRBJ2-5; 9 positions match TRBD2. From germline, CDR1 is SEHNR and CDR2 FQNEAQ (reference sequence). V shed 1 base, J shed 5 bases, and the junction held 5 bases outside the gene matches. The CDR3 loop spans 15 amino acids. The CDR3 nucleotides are TGTGCCAGCAGCTTAGAGATAGCGGGAGCCGAGACCCAGTACTTC. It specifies CASSLEIAGAETQYF.

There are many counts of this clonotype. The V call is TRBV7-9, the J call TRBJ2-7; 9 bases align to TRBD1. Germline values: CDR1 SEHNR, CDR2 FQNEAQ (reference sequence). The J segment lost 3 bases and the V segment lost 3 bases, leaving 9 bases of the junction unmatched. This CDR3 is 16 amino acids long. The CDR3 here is CASSFPAGTGLYEQYF. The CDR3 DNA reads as TGTGCCAGCAGCTTTCCCGCCGGGACAGGGCTCTACGAGCAGTACTTC.